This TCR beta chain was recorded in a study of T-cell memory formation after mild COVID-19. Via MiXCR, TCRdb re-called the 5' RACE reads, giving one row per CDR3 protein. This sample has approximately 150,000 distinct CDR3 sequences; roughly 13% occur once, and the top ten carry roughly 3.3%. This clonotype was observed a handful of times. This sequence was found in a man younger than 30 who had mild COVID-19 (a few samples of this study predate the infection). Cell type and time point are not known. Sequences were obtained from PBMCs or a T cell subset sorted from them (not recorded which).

CDR3 coding DNA: TGTGCCAGCAGCCAAGAGTCGGGCGCCGGAGGGACGATACGATACGAGCAGTACTTC. It specifies CASSQESGAGGTIRYEQYF. This rearrangement joins TRBV4-2 to TRBJ2-7, with D maybe TRBD2 (6 bases). The V end was cut by 0 bases, the J end by 4 bases, with 25 bases between. The CDR3 extends over 19 amino acids. Germline V gene lookup returns CDR1 LGHNA and CDR2 YNFKEQ.